The next 25 T cell receptor beta chains were all read from a single sample in a study of cytomegalovirus exposure and HLA in healthy donors. In the PCR, 60 Vbeta and 13 Jbeta primers were used. Measured with immunoSEQ multiplex PCR; TCRdb has only the in-frame clones, and not every one. The repertoire has 100,000 or so clones, roughly four fifths of them found once; the top ten carry roughly 13%. The sample taken for sequencing was PBMCs. Source of these receptors: a male donor in good health and CMV-seropositive.

The rearrangement joins TRBV29-1 to TRBJ2-2; D remains ambiguous. This CDR3 is built from 13 residues. Germline lookup yields CDR1 SQVTM and CDR2 ANQGSEA. Trimming took off 0 bases at V and 6 bases at J, with 8 bases between the two ends. CDR3 residues: CSVEDPMSGELFF. The CDR3 DNA is TGCAGCGTTGAAGATCCTATGTCCGGGGAGCTGTTTTTT.

The chain combines TRBV10-3 with TRBJ1-2; no reliable D call. With 3 bases removed from V and 5 bases from J, the gap between germline ends came to 10 bases. CDR1 is ENHRY and CDR2 is SYGVKD in the germline V gene. The CDR3 has 13 residues. CDR3 region: CAISDSLYYGYTF. CDR3 bases: TGTGCCATCAGTGACAGTCTGTATTATGGCTACACCTTC.

The genes are TRBV28 and TRBJ1-3; D ambiguous. CDR1 MDHEN and CDR2 SYDVKM come from the germline V gene. V lost 7 bases, J lost 0 bases, and 10 bases lay in between. CDR3 length: 14 residues. This CDR3 is CASMTHNSGNTIYF. CDR3 nucleotides: TGTGCCAGCATGACTCACAACTCTGGAAACACCATATATTTT.

The chain is built from TRBV4-1 and TRBJ1-2, with D possibly being TRBD1 (5 bases). V was shortened by 2 bases and J by 1 base, with 8 bases between the two germline ends. Germline V gene sequence: CDR1 MGHRA, CDR2 YSYEKL. CDR3 length: 14 amino acids. The CDR3 nucleotides are TGCGCCAGCAGCCAACCTGACAGTAACTATGGCTACACCTTC. This gives the protein CASSQPDSNYGYTF.

The V call is TRBV11-2, the J call TRBJ2-1; 7 positions agree with TRBD1. V trimming: 8 bases; J trimming: 6 bases; junction bases outside the gene matches: 16. Looked up from germline, CDR1 is SGHAT and CDR2 is FQNNGV. The CDR3 runs to 16 residues. CDR3 loop: CASGTREKGAGNEQFF. CDR3 nucleotides: TGTGCCAGCGGAACAAGGGAAAAGGGGGCAGGCAATGAGCAGTTCTTC.

The gene calls are TRBV4-1 and TRBJ1-5; TRBD1 is a possible D gene (5 bases). There are 19 residues in the CDR3. V dropped 2 bases and J dropped 1 base, with 21 bases sitting between them. Germline V gene data show CDR1 as MGHRA and CDR2 as YSYEKL. The CDR3 sequence is CASSQRPIRVGRSNQPQHF. Written as DNA, the CDR3 is TGCGCCAGCAGCCAACGCCCGATCAGGGTAGGGAGGAGCAATCAGCCCCAGCATTTT.

This rearrangement joins TRBV6-6 to TRBJ2-3, with D tentatively TRBD2 (5 bases). This CDR3 has 16 amino acids. Trimming took 2 bases from V and 2 from J, leaving 14 bases between them. Germline V gene sequence: CDR1 MNHNY, CDR2 SVGAGI (reference sequence). CDR3 DNA: TGTGCCAGCAGTTACGTGGAGGAGCCGCACACAGATACGCAGTATTTT. This encodes CASSYVEEPHTDTQYF.

The chain links TRBV10-3 to TRBJ2-3; 7 bases are a match to TRBD1. The germline V gene has CDR1 ENHRY and CDR2 SYGVKD. V shed 4 bases, J shed 5 bases, and the junction held 3 bases outside the gene matches. The CDR3 has 13 residues. CDR3 nucleotides: TGTGCCATCAGTGGACAGGGCCAAGATACGCAGTATTTT. It specifies CAISGQGQDTQYF.

In nucleotides, the CDR3 is TGTGCCAGCAGTCCCCCGGGGGTCTCAGGGCAGCCCCAGCATTTT. Protein sequence: CASSPPGVSGQPQHF. The chain uses TRBV6-5 and TRBJ1-5; possibly TRBD1 for D (5 bases). In germline, CDR1 is MNHEY, CDR2 SVGAGI. V lost 5 bases, J lost 7 bases, and 18 bases lay in between. The CDR3 is made up of 15 amino acids.

J is TRBJ1-5 and V is TRBV30, with a tentative D call TRBD1 (5 bases). This CDR3 comprises 13 residues. The V end was cut by 2 bases, the J end by 6 bases, with 11 bases between. Germline values: CDR1 GTSNPN, CDR2 SVGIG (reference sequence). Here the CDR3 DNA reads TGTGCCTGGAGTCCAACCGGGGGTCAGCCCCAGCATTTT. This translates into CAWSPTGGQPQHF.

V is TRBV19 and J is TRBJ1-2, with TRBD1 identical over 7 bases. The CDR3 runs 14 residues. Germline V gives CDR1 LNHDA, CDR2 SQIVND (reference sequence). V lost 4 bases, J lost 7 bases, and 9 bases stayed unmatched. CDR3 sequence reads: CASSTDREVSGYTF. In nucleotides, the CDR3 is TGTGCCAGTAGTACCGACAGGGAAGTTAGTGGCTACACCTTC.

This clone has a single count. This chain joins TRBV25-1 and TRBJ2-7, with 7 nucleotides matching TRBD1. The CDR3 sequence is 13 residues long. Germline V lookup: CDR1 MGHDK, CDR2 SYGVNS. V lost 7 bases, J lost 3 bases, and 6 bases stayed unmatched. The CDR3, as DNA: TGTGCCAGCATCGGGACAGAAAACTACGAGCAGTACTTC. Translating gives CASIGTENYEQYF.

This clone has just a few counts. The gene calls are TRBV19 and TRBJ2-6; 7 nucleotides line up with TRBD2. V was pared by 4 bases and J by 2 bases, with 5 bases of the junction left unmatched. Germline V gene sequence: CDR1 LNHDA, CDR2 SQIVND (reference sequence). The CDR3 runs 16 residues. For the CDR3, the DNA is TGTGCCAGTAGTAGTGGGGGGAGGGCTGGGGCCAACGTCCTGACTTTC. It is translated as CASSSGGRAGANVLTF.

The rearrangement uses TRBV9 and TRBJ2-5, with 9 bases identical to TRBD2. V shed 3 bases and J 3 bases; nucleotides not matched to a gene: 6. The CDR3 spans 15 residues. Germline V gives CDR1 SGDLS, CDR2 YYNGEE. The CDR3 DNA reads as TGTGCCAGCAGCGGTAGCGGGGGCCAGGAAGAGACCCAGTACTTC. Translating gives CASSGSGGQEETQYF. Looking up the rest from reference TRBV9 and TRBJ2-5 gives the full variable domain: DSGVTQTPKHLITATGQRVTLRCSPRSGDLSVYWYQQSLDQGLQFLIQYYNGEERAKGNILERFSAQQFPDLHSELNLSSLELGDSALYFCASSGSGGQEETQYFGPGTRLLVL.

CDR3 DNA: TGTGCCAGCAGTTTGACTAGCGGGGGGTTTGCCGGGGAGCTGTTTTTT. Its translation: CASSLTSGGFAGELFF. The chain uses TRBV28 and TRBJ2-2; 13 positions match TRBD2. V lost 3 bases and J lost 6; bases outside the gene matches: 4. Germline lookup yields CDR1 MDHEN and CDR2 SYDVKM. This CDR3 is built from 16 residues. The full variable domain, in which reference TRBV28 and TRBJ2-2 provide the parts outside the CDR3, is DVKVTQSSRYLVKRTGEKVFLECVQDMDHENMFWYRQDPGLGLRLIYFSYDVKMKEKGDIPEGYSVSREKKERFSLILESASTNQTSMYLCASSLTSGGFAGELFFGEGSRLTVL.

The chain recombines TRBV7-6 with TRBJ1-5; 8 bases align to TRBD1. This CDR3 spans 14 amino acids. Germline V gives CDR1 SGHVS, CDR2 FNYEAQ. Trimming at V came to 5 bases and at J to 7 bases, leaving 7 bases not matched to a gene. CDR3 nucleotide sequence: TGTGCCAGCAGCCCGGACAGGGTACGACAGCCCCAGCATTTT. Amino acids: CASSPDRVRQPQHF.

In its sample, this clone was seen once. The rearrangement uses TRBV6-6 and TRBJ2-1; D gene ambiguous. The V gene's germline CDR1 is MNHNY and CDR2 SVGAGI (reference sequence). The germline V and J ends were trimmed by 6 bases and 3 bases, with 15 bases remaining between them. This CDR3 is built from 15 residues. The CDR3 loop reads CASRQQLPDYNEQFF. CDR3 DNA sequence: TGTGCCAGCAGGCAACAGCTCCCGGACTACAATGAGCAGTTCTTC.

The chain is built from TRBV7-2 and TRBJ2-7, with D possibly being TRBD1 (5 bases). Germline CDR1 and CDR2: SGHTA and FQGNSA. CDR3 size: 14 residues. V lost 1 base and J 5 bases, leaving 12 bases between the germline ends. CDR3: CASSLGRGGHEQYF. The CDR3 DNA reads as TGTGCCAGCAGCTTAGGAAGGGGTGGCCACGAGCAGTACTTC.

This clone was observed a single time. The CDR3 loop reads CASSHDRGNIQYF. The CDR3 bases are TGTGCCAGCAGCCACGACAGGGGAAACATTCAGTACTTC. The gene calls are TRBV27 and TRBJ2-4; 8 nucleotides agree with TRBD1. From germline, CDR1 is MNHEY and CDR2 SMNVEV (reference sequence). Unmatched junction bases numbered 4, after V lost 6 bases and J lost 6 bases. The CDR3 length is 13 residues.

This chain links TRBV30 with TRBJ2-3, with 9 bases fitting TRBD2. Per germline, CDR1 GTSNPN and CDR2 SVGIG (reference sequence). CDR3 length equals 14 residues. V dropped 1 base and J dropped 2; count of bases not matched to a gene: 1. The CDR3 region is CAWSGLAATDTQYF. For the CDR3, the DNA is TGTGCCTGGAGTGGACTAGCGGCCACAGATACGCAGTATTTT.

This chain's CDR3 is CASSPGLAGGTDTQYF. CDR3 sequence (DNA): TGCGCCAGCAGCCCCGGACTAGCGGGGGGCACAGATACGCAGTATTTT. V and J are TRBV4-3 and TRBJ2-3; 13 bases fit TRBD2. This CDR3 is built from 16 residues. Germline CDR1 is LGHNA and CDR2 is YSLEER. The junction had 2 bases not matched to a gene; V was cut back by 4 bases and J by 1 base.

This clone has ten or more counts. The chain links TRBV6-4 to TRBJ2-3, with TRBD2 as a possible D gene (6 bases). V was trimmed by 4 bases and J by 2 bases, leaving 7 bases between them. The CDR3 has 13 residues. Germline CDR1 MRHNA, CDR2 SNTAGT. CDR3 nucleotides: TGTGCCAGCAGTGCTAGCGACACAGATACGCAGTATTTT. As protein: CASSASDTDTQYF.

The rearrangement links TRBV30 to TRBJ1-2, with TRBD1 identical over 8 bases. The CDR3 is made up of 13 amino acids. J lost 7 bases, V lost 2 bases, and 6 bases had no gene match. Germline values: CDR1 GTSNPN, CDR2 SVGIG (reference sequence). The CDR3: CAWSLQGEVGYTF. CDR3 bases: TGTGCCTGGAGTTTACAGGGGGAGGTTGGCTACACCTTC.

The CDR3 nucleotides read TGTGCCAGCAGTTACTCGACAAAAATTGATACGCAGTATTTT. This gives the protein CASSYSTKIDTQYF. V and J are TRBV6-5 and TRBJ2-3; D remains unclear. CDR3 length: 14 amino acids. The germline V gene has CDR1 MNHEY and CDR2 SVGAGI. Between the trimmed V and J ends, which lost 0 bases and 6 bases, there was a span of 10 bases.

The chain recombines TRBV2 with TRBJ1-2; 9 nucleotides agree with TRBD1. Germline assignment: CDR1 SNHLY and CDR2 FYNNEI. V lost 4 bases to trimming and J lost 2 bases; unmatched junction nucleotides: 2. The CDR3 contains 14 residues. Here the CDR3 DNA reads TGTGCCAGCAGTGGCGGGACAGGGAACTATGGCTACACCTTC. Its protein is CASSGGTGNYGYTF.